The entry below describes one TCR beta chain. The antigen remains undetermined. The data were obtained in a study of molecular identifiers for immune sequencing clone quantification. Study conclusions and caveats: Jurkat TCR RNA that was spiked in from one cell was reportedly detectable among under 1.2 million naive cells. Clones that had above 20 RNA copies took up over 98% of effector molecules but under 1% in naive cells.

The CD8+CD4-CCR7+CD45RA+ phenotype defined the sorted naive CD8 T cells. The CDR3 length is 15 residues. Losses at the gene ends were 4 bases for V and 0 bases for J; bases not matched to a gene: 3. The germline CDR1 and CDR2 sequences are SGDLS and YYNGEE. Previously described methods and listed TCR primers were employed for the bulk TCR libraries. MiXCR, run by TCRdb on the PCR reads, gives a single entry per CDR3 protein. The sample carries some 91,000 distinct CDR3 sequences, approximately 24% recorded once. Sequenced input: naive CD8+ T cells from blood, with Jurkat cell RNA spiked in. As to subset: FACS-sorted CD8+CD4-CCR7+CD45RA+ naive T cells. The TCR originated in a human donor in good health. Some libraries in this study had Jurkat cell RNA spiked in. The chain couples TRBV9 to TRBJ2-2; TRBD2 agrees at 7 bases. The CDR3 coding sequence is TGTGCCAGCAGCCAAAGCGGGGCGAACACCGGGGAGCTGTTTTTT. It yields the protein CASSQSGANTGELFF.